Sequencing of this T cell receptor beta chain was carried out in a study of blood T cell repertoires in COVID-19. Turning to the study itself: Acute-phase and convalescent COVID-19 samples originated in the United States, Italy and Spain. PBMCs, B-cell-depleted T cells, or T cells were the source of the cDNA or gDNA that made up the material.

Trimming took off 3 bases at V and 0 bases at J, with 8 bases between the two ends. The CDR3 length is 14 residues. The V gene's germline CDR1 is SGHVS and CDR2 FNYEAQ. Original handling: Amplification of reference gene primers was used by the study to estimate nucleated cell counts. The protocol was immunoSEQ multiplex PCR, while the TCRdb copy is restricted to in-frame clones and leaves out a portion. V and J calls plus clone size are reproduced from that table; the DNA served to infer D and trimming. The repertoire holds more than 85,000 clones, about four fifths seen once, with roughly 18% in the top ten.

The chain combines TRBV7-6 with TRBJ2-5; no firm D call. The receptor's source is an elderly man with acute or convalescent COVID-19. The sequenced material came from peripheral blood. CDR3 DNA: TGTGCCAGCAGCTTTAACAGCTACCAAGAGACCCAGTACTTC. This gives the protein CASSFNSYQETQYF.